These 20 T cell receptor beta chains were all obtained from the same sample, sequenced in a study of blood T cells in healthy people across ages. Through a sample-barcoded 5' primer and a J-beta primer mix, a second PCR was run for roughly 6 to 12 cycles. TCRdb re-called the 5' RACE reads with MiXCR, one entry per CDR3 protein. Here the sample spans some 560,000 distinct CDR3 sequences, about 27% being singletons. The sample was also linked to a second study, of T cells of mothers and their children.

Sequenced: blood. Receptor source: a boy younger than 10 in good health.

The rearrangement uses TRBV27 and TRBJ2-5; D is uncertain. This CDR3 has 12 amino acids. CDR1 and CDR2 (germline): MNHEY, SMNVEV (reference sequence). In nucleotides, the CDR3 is TGTGCTAGGCCAGAGTACCAAGAGACCCAGTACTTC. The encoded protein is CARPEYQETQYF.

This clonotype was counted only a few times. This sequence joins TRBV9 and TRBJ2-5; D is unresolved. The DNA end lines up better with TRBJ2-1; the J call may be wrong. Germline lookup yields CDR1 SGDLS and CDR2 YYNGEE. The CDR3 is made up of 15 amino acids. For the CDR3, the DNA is TGTGCCAGCAGCGTAGCGTCTCTAGTTGTCGATGAGCAGTTCTTC. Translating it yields CASSVASLVVDEQFF.

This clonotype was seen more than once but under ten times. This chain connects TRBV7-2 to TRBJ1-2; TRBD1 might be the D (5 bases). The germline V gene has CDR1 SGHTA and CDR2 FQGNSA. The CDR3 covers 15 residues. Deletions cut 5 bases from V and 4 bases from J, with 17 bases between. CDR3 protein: CASSRGSRPSYGYTF. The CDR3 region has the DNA TGTGCCAGCAGCCGGGGCTCCCGGCCCTCCTATGGCTACACCTTC.

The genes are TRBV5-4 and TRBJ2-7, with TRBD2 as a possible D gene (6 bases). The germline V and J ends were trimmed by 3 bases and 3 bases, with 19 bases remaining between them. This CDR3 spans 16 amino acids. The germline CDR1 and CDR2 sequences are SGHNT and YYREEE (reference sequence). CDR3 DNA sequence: TGTGCCAGCAGCTCACCCCGGGACTCCCTCGGCTACGAGCAGTACTTC. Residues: CASSSPRDSLGYEQYF.

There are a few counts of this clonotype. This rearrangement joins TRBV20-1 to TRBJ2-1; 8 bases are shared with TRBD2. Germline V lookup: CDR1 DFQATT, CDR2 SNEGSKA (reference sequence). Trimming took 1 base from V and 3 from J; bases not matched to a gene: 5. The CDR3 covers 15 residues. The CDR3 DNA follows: TGCAGTGCTAGAGCCCTGAGCGGGGGCTACAATGAGCAGTTCTTC. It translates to CSARALSGGYNEQFF.

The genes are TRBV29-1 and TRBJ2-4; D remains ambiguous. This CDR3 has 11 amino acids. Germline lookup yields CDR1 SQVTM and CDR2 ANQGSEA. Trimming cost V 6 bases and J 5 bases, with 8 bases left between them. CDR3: CSVLGQNIQYF. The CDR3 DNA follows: TGCAGCGTCCTGGGCCAAAACATTCAGTACTTC.

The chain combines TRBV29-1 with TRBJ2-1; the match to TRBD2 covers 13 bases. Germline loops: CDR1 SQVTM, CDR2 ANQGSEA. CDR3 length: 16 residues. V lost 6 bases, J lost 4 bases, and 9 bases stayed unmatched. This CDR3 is CSVNGLAGVRYNEQFF. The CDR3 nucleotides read TGCAGCGTGAATGGACTAGCGGGAGTGCGGTACAATGAGCAGTTCTTC.

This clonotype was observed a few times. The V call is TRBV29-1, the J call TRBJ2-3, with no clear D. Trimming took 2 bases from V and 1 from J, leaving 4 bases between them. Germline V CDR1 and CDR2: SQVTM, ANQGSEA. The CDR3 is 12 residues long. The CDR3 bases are TGCAGCGTTGAAATCGGCACAGATACGCAGTATTTT. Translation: CSVEIGTDTQYF.

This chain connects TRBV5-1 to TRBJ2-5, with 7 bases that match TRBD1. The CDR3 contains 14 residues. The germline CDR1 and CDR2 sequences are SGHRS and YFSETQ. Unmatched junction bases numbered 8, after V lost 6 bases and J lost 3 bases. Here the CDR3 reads CASTGQALKETQYF. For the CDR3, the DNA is TGCGCCAGCACCGGACAGGCCTTGAAAGAGACCCAGTACTTC.

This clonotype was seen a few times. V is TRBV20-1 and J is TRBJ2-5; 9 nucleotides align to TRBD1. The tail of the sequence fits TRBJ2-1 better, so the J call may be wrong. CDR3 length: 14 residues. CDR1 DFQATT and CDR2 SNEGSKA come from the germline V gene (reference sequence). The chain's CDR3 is CSAPGQGQFNEQFF. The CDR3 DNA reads TGCAGTGCTCCGGGACAGGGTCAATTCAATGAGCAGTTCTTC.

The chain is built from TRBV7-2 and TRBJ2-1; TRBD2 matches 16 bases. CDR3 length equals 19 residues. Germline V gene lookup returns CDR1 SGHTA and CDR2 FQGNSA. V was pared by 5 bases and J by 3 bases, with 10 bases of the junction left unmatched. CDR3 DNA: TGTGCCAGCAGCCCTCCGGGACTAGCGGGAGGGAGGGTCTACAATGAGCAGTTCTTC. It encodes CASSPPGLAGGRVYNEQFF.

CDR3 sequence (DNA): TGTGCCAGCAGCCAAGAATTCGGGGGGAACACTGAAGCTTTCTTT. It codes for CASSQEFGGNTEAFF. The chain carries TRBV3-1 and TRBJ1-1; tentatively, D is TRBD1 (5 bases). This CDR3 region has 15 residues. Trimming shortened V by 0 bases and J by 1 base, and 9 bases separated the two germline ends. Germline CDR1 and CDR2: LGHDT and YNNKEL (reference sequence).

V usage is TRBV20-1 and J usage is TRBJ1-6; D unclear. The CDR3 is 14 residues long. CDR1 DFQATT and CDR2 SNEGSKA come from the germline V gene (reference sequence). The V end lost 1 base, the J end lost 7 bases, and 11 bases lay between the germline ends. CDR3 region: CSARVSRLNSPLHF. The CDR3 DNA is TGCAGTGCTAGAGTGTCTCGGTTAAATTCACCCCTCCACTTT.

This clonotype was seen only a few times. Here the CDR3 reads CAISEGELGTDTQYF. The CDR3 DNA reads as TGTGCCATCAGTGAAGGGGAATTGGGTACAGATACGCAGTATTTT. This chain joins TRBV10-3 and TRBJ2-3; the D gene is possibly TRBD1 (5 bases). Deletions cut 3 bases from V and 3 bases from J, with 13 bases between. Germline lookup yields CDR1 ENHRY and CDR2 SYGVKD. This CDR3 is built from 15 residues.

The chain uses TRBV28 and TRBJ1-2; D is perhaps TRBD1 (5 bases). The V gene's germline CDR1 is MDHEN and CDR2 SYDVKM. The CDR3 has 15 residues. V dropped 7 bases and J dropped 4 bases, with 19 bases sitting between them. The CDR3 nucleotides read TGTGCCAGCACCCAGACCCCCCGGGGGAGCTATGGCTACACCTTC. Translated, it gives CASTQTPRGSYGYTF.

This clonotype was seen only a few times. The CDR3 spells CASSLLWSDQETQYF. The DNA for the CDR3 is TGTGCCAGCAGCTTGCTCTGGTCAGACCAAGAGACCCAGTACTTC. This sequence joins TRBV5-5 and TRBJ2-5, with D unresolved. CDR1 is SGHKS and CDR2 is YYEKEE in the germline V gene (reference sequence). Between the trimmed V and J ends, which lost 1 base and 0 bases, there was a span of 10 bases. The CDR3 is made up of 15 amino acids.

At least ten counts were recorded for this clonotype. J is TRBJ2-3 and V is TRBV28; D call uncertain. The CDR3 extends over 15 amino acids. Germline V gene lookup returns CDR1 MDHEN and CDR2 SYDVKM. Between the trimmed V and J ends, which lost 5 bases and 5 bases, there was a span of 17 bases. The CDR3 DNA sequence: TGTGCCAGCAGTCCCCCCGGACCCATGGGAGATACGCAGTATTTT. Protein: CASSPPGPMGDTQYF. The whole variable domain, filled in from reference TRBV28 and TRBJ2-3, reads DVKVTQSSRYLVKRTGEKVFLECVQDMDHENMFWYRQDPGLGLRLIYFSYDVKMKEKGDIPEGYSVSREKKERFSLILESASTNQTSMYLCASSPPGPMGDTQYFGPGTRLTVL.

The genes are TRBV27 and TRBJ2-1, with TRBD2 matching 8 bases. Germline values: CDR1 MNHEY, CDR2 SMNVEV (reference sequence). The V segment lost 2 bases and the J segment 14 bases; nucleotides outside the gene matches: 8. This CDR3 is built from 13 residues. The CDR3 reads CASSLRRSGSEFF. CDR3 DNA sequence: TGTGCCAGCAGTTTAAGGAGGAGCGGGAGTGAGTTCTTC.

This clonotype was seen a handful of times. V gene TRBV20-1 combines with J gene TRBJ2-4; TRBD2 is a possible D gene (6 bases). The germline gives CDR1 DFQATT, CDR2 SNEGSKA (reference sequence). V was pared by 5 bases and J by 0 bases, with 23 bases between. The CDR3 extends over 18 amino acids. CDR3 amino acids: CSALKRASEGLAKNIQYF. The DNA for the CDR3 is TGCAGTGCTCTCAAGCGGGCCTCTGAGGGTCTAGCCAAAAACATTCAGTACTTC.

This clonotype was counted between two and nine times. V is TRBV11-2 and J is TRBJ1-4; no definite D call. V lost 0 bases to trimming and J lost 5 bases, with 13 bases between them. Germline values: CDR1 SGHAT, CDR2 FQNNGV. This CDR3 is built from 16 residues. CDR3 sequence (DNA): TGTGCCAGCAGCTTAGATGAATCGCCGTTCAATGAAAAACTGTTTTTT. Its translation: CASSLDESPFNEKLFF.